Listed here are 29 T cell receptor beta chains from one sample, sequenced in a study of T cells in tuberculosis. The assay was immunoSEQ multiplex PCR, and TCRdb's table has in-frame clones only and misses some. The repertoire includes 30,000 to 35,000 clones, 80% to 95% of them detected once, and about 2.4% sits in the top ten. Stated time point: new active TB diagnosis, blood taken before or within 7 days of starting treatment. This specimen consisted of PBMCs, obtained at tuberculosis diagnosis. The receptors shown here come from an adult with tuberculosis.

The J gene is TRBJ2-2, the V gene TRBV6-8; D unresolved. This CDR3 has 13 residues. CDR1 MNHGY and CDR2 SAAAGT come from the germline V gene. The V end lost 2 bases, the J end lost 6 bases, and 7 bases lay between the germline ends. In DNA form, the CDR3 reads TGTGCCAGCAGTTACAACGAGGCCGGGGAGCTGTTTTTT. As protein: CASSYNEAGELFF.

The genes are TRBV7-2 and TRBJ2-7, with D tentatively TRBD2 (6 bases). V was trimmed by 1 base and J by 3 bases, leaving 10 bases between them. Germline CDR1 reads SGHTA; CDR2 reads FQGNSA. This CDR3 is built from 14 residues. This chain's CDR3 is CASSLDGGNYEQYF. The DNA of the CDR3 is TGTGCCAGCAGCTTAGACGGGGGTAACTACGAGCAGTACTTC.

V usage is TRBV6-1 and J usage is TRBJ2-7, with 9 bases matching TRBD2. Germline-derived CDR1 and CDR2 are MNHNS and SASEGT. J lost 2 bases, V lost 5 bases, and 7 bases had no gene match. The length of the CDR3 is 15 residues. The CDR3 here is CASSPLAGTPYEQYF. The CDR3 bases are TGTGCCAGCAGTCCCCTAGCGGGGACACCCTACGAGCAGTACTTC.

The chain has TRBV6-6 and TRBJ2-3; 9 bases are a match to TRBD1. The CDR3 extends over 15 amino acids. The V segment lost 5 bases and the J segment 5 bases; nucleotides outside the gene matches: 8. Germline assignment: CDR1 MNHNY and CDR2 SVGAGI (reference sequence). The CDR3 reads CASSPPGQGRDTQYF. As DNA, the CDR3 is TGTGCCAGCAGTCCCCCGGGACAGGGAAGAGATACGCAGTATTTT.

The chain couples TRBV28 to TRBJ1-3; the D gene is possibly TRBD1 (6 bases). Looked up from germline, CDR1 is MDHEN and CDR2 is SYDVKM. Deletions cut 10 bases from V and 4 bases from J, with 14 bases between. The CDR3 consists of 13 residues. As DNA, the CDR3 is TGTGCCACCAGCCAGGGGTCCGGAAACACCATATATTTT. Its protein is CATSQGSGNTIYF. Filled out from reference TRBV28 and TRBJ1-3, the complete variable domain reads DVKVTQSSRYLVKRTGEKVFLECVQDMDHENMFWYRQDPGLGLRLIYFSYDVKMKEKGDIPEGYSVSREKKERFSLILESASTNQTSMYLCATSQGSGNTIYFGEGSWLTVV.

This chain connects TRBV19 to TRBJ1-5, with D possibly being TRBD1 (5 bases). The V end lost 7 bases, the J end lost 3 bases, and 10 bases lay between the germline ends. Germline V gives CDR1 LNHDA, CDR2 SQIVND (reference sequence). The CDR3 is 13 residues long. The CDR3 coding sequence is TGTGCCAGTACCCCGACAGACAATCAGCCCCAGCATTTT. Amino acids: CASTPTDNQPQHF.

This sequence joins TRBV6-1 and TRBJ1-1, with D perhaps TRBD1 (5 bases). V was trimmed by 2 bases and J by 7 bases, leaving 17 bases between them. Germline CDR1 reads MNHNS; CDR2 reads SASEGT. The CDR3 covers 15 residues. CDR3 nucleotides: TGTGCCAGCAGTGAATCAACAGGCTTTTTTTATGAAGCTTTCTTT. Translated, it gives CASSESTGFFYEAFF.

This clone was found once. This sequence joins TRBV6-1 and TRBJ2-1, with 10 bases matching TRBD2. V lost 0 bases and J lost 4; bases outside the gene matches: 9. The CDR3 has 18 residues. Germline CDR1 reads MNHNS; CDR2 reads SASEGT. The CDR3 is CASSEAGAGGPGYNEQFF. As DNA, the CDR3 is TGTGCCAGCAGTGAAGCCGGAGCGGGGGGGCCCGGGTACAATGAGCAGTTCTTC.

A single count supports this clone. J is TRBJ1-1 and V is TRBV6-5; D is perhaps TRBD1 (6 bases). Germline V gene sequence: CDR1 MNHEY, CDR2 SVGAGI. The V end was cut by 9 bases, the J end by 2 bases, with 10 bases between. This CDR3 comprises 12 residues. CDR3 coding DNA: TGTGCCAGTCGGACAGTAAACACTGAAGCTTTCTTT. Translation: CASRTVNTEAFF.

For the CDR3, the DNA is TGCGCCAGCAGCCAATCCTCACTAGTATATGAGCAGTTCTTC. The encoded protein is CASSQSSLVYEQFF. The rearrangement joins TRBV4-3 to TRBJ2-1; D possibly corresponds to TRBD2 (5 bases). V lost 2 bases and J lost 8, with 13 bases in between. The CDR3 has 14 residues. The germline gives CDR1 LGHNA, CDR2 YSLEER.

The rearrangement uses TRBV9 and TRBJ2-3, with 8 positions matching TRBD2. This CDR3 contains 15 residues. Germline assignment: CDR1 SGDLS and CDR2 YYNGEE. V shed 3 bases and J 1 base; nucleotides not matched to a gene: 4. The CDR3, as DNA: TGTGCCAGCAGCGCAACGACTAGCGGCACAGATACGCAGTATTTT. Its protein is CASSATTSGTDTQYF.

The CDR3 DNA is TGTGCCAGCAGCTCAGGGGTCGGTCAGCCCCAGCATTTT. Amino acids: CASSSGVGQPQHF. This chain joins TRBV5-6 and TRBJ1-5; possible D gene TRBD1, 6 bases. Trimming left V 3 bases short and J 6 bases short, with 10 bases between. The CDR3 loop spans 13 amino acids. Germline V lookup: CDR1 SGHDT, CDR2 YYEEEE.

The genes are TRBV4-3 and TRBJ2-7; 14 nucleotides align to TRBD2. The CDR3 length is 18 residues. Germline trimming cut 4 bases from V and 1 base from J; bases unmatched to any gene: 9. Looked up from germline, CDR1 is LGHNA and CDR2 is YSLEER. Written as DNA, the CDR3 is TGCGCCAGCAGCCTCCACACCGGGACTAGCGGGGGATCCTACGAGCAGTACTTC. It translates to CASSLHTGTSGGSYEQYF.

This clone was counted a few times. V usage is TRBV12-5 and J usage is TRBJ2-2; D perhaps matches TRBD2 (5 bases). The CDR3 has 15 residues. Trimming took off 0 bases at V and 5 bases at J, with 10 bases between the two ends. Germline V gene lookup returns CDR1 LGHNT and CDR2 FRNRAP. CDR3: CASGLVVRGTGELFF. DNA of the CDR3: TGTGCTAGTGGTTTGGTAGTAAGAGGGACCGGGGAGCTGTTTTTT.

The chain is built from TRBV5-4 and TRBJ2-7; maybe TRBD1 (6 bases). V dropped 1 base and J dropped 2 bases, with 10 bases sitting between them. This CDR3 has 14 residues. Looked up from germline, CDR1 is SGHNT and CDR2 is YYREEE (reference sequence). The CDR3 DNA reads as TGTGCCAGCAGCTTGCCGACAGGTACCTACGAGCAGTACTTC. Residues: CASSLPTGTYEQYF.

This clone was detected only a few times. In DNA form, the CDR3 reads TGTGCCAGCAGCGTGGGACAGGATAGCTCCTACGAGCAGTACTTC. Translated: CASSVGQDSSYEQYF. V and J are TRBV9 and TRBJ2-7, with TRBD1 matching over 8 bases. Germline trimming cut 2 bases from V and 0 bases from J; bases unmatched to any gene: 4. CDR3 length equals 15 residues. CDR1 SGDLS and CDR2 YYNGEE come from the germline V gene.

The chain is built from TRBV29-1 and TRBJ1-5; no firm D call. Germline values: CDR1 SQVTM, CDR2 ANQGSEA. V gave up 3 bases and J gave up 7 bases, with 10 bases separating them. This CDR3 has 12 amino acids. The CDR3 spells CSVEKEGQPQHF. The CDR3 DNA reads TGCAGCGTTGAGAAGGAGGGACAGCCCCAGCATTTT.

J is TRBJ2-1 and V is TRBV25-1; 10 bases fit TRBD2. Trimming cost V 2 bases and J 4 bases; bases outside gene matches: 5. The CDR3 runs 16 residues. Germline CDR1 is MGHDK and CDR2 is SYGVNS. CDR3 coding DNA: TGTGCCAGCAGTGAAGGCGGGACTAGCGCTTACAATGAGCAGTTCTTC. This gives the protein CASSEGGTSAYNEQFF. The whole variable domain, filled in from reference TRBV25-1 and TRBJ2-1, reads EADIYQTPRYLVIGTGKKITLECSQTMGHDKMYWYQQDPGMELHLIHYSYGVNSTEKGDLSSESTVSRIRTEHFPLTLESARPSHTSQYLCASSEGGTSAYNEQFFGPGTRLTVL.

The chain recombines TRBV9 with TRBJ1-2; 10 bases align to TRBD1. The CDR3 is made up of 14 amino acids. V trimming: 4 bases; J trimming: 6 bases; junction bases outside the gene matches: 6. Germline V gene sequence: CDR1 SGDLS, CDR2 YYNGEE. CDR3: CASSPGQGVDGYTF. The CDR3, as DNA: TGTGCCAGCAGCCCCGGACAGGGGGTGGATGGCTACACCTTC.

The V call is TRBV10-1, the J call TRBJ1-4, with a possible D match to TRBD1 (6 bases). V gave up 6 bases and J gave up 8 bases, with 13 bases separating them. There are 13 residues in the CDR3. The germline V gene has CDR1 WNHNN and CDR2 SYGVQD (reference sequence). DNA of the CDR3: TGCGCCAGCAGCCGGGACATCGGGGAAAAACTGTTTTTT. Its translation is CASSRDIGEKLFF.

This rearrangement joins TRBV6-6 to TRBJ2-7; 10 nucleotides align to TRBD1. CDR1 is MNHNY, CDR2 SVGAGI, per germline (reference sequence). This CDR3 is 12 amino acids long. The trim removed 11 bases at V and 6 bases at J, leaving 7 bases unmatched. The CDR3 is CASGTGAFEQYF. DNA for the CDR3: TGTGCCTCCGGGACAGGGGCTTTCGAGCAGTACTTC.

The chain has TRBV4-3 and TRBJ1-6; D is possibly TRBD1 (5 bases). Looked up from germline, CDR1 is LGHNA and CDR2 is YSLEER. The ends were cut back, 4 bases at V and 0 bases at J, with 16 bases in the middle. The CDR3 runs 18 residues. Here the CDR3 reads CASSPQETRSSYNSPLHF. CDR3 sequence (DNA): TGCGCCAGCAGCCCACAGGAAACAAGAAGCTCCTATAATTCACCCCTCCACTTT.

V gene TRBV5-6 combines with J gene TRBJ1-3; no clear D gene. V lost 2 bases and J 9 bases, leaving 12 bases between the germline ends. CDR1 and CDR2 (germline): SGHDT, YYEEEE. The length of the CDR3 is 13 residues. The CDR3 is CASSFGERSTIYF. In DNA, the CDR3 is TGTGCCAGCAGCTTCGGGGAGAGAAGCACCATATATTTT.

Worth noting for this clone: An end of the junction differs from the germline gene, which may be a read error. V usage is TRBV14 and J usage is TRBJ1-3, with 9 bases lining up with TRBD1. This CDR3 contains 17 residues. Germline V gene data show CDR1 as SGHDN and CDR2 as FVKESK. CDR3 DNA: TGTGCCAGCAGCGAAGAGGCCACAGGGGGCCCTGGAAACACCATATATTTT. Translation gives CASSEEATGGPGNTIYF.

The chain links TRBV19 to TRBJ2-7; 8 positions match TRBD1. CDR3 size: 18 residues. CDR1 and CDR2 (germline): LNHDA, SQIVND (reference sequence). Trimming cost V 4 bases and J 5 bases; bases outside gene matches: 19. CDR3 DNA sequence: TGTGCCAGTAGTACCAGGACCAGGGCAGGGGGCAAAAAGAACGAGCAGTACGTC. Its translation is CASSTRTRAGGKKNEQYV.

V is TRBV7-2 and J is TRBJ2-3, with a weak D call TRBD2 (5 bases). Germline V CDR1 and CDR2: SGHTA, FQGNSA. Trimming left V 2 bases short and J 7 bases short, with 10 bases between. The CDR3 loop spans 13 amino acids. As DNA, the CDR3 is TGTGCCAGCAGCTTAAGTCCGGGGAATACGCAGTATTTT. It specifies CASSLSPGNTQYF. Combining the CDR3 with reference TRBV7-2 and TRBJ2-3 gives the whole variable domain GAGVSQSPSNKVTEKGKDVELRCDPISGHTALYWYRQSLGQGLEFLIYFQGNSAPDKSGLPSDRFSAERTGGSVSTLTIQRTQQEDSAVYLCASSLSPGNTQYFGPGTRLTVL.

The CDR3 nucleotides read TGCGCCAGCAGCCGAGAGGAGAAAGACACTGAAGCTTTCTTT. Protein sequence: CASSREEKDTEAFF. The gene calls are TRBV4-3 and TRBJ1-1; D is undetermined. Germline assignment: CDR1 LGHNA and CDR2 YSLEER. This CDR3 comprises 14 residues. The ends were cut back, 4 bases at V and 3 bases at J, with 12 bases in the middle.

This sequence joins TRBV5-1 and TRBJ1-1; TRBD1 agrees at 9 bases. The CDR3 spans 14 residues. V dropped 4 bases and J dropped 9; count of bases not matched to a gene: 10. Germline loops: CDR1 SGHRS, CDR2 YFSETQ. Written as DNA, the CDR3 is TGCGCCAGCAGCAACTCCGGGACAGGGAGACAAGCTTTCTTT. Encoded protein: CASSNSGTGRQAFF.

V is TRBV6-1 and J is TRBJ2-2; no clear D. Trimming left V 4 bases short and J 0 bases short, with 6 bases between. This CDR3 spans 14 amino acids. CDR1 is MNHNS and CDR2 is SASEGT in the germline V gene. The CDR3 nucleotides read TGTGCCAGCAGTGCGGGTGCGAACACCGGGGAGCTGTTTTTT. The encoded protein is CASSAGANTGELFF.